These T cell receptor beta chains were read from a single sample in a study of blood T cell repertoires in COVID-19. Assay: immunoSEQ multiplex PCR; the TCRdb copy retains only in-frame clones and omits some. The sample shows roughly 150,000 clones, around four fifths of them seen only once. Sample: peripheral blood. The origin of the receptors is a woman aged 80 or over with COVID-19, enrolled during active disease. Both conserved end residues are part of each CDR3. The D gene is left open where the match is weak. A clone size is listed for some rows: how often the clone was seen (once, few, many), or a class if it is expanded.

TRBJ1-3 | TRBV2 | once | NA | TGTGCCAGCAGTGACAGGGCCTCTGGAAACACCATATATTTT | CASSDRASGNTIYF
TRBJ1-2 | TRBV6-4 | NA | NA | TGTGCCAGCAGTGACTCCCACGGTAGCCATGGCTACACCTTC | CASSDSHGSHGYTF
TRBJ1-5 | TRBV19 | once | NA | TGTGCCAGTAGTACCCGTGTTGATCAGCCCCAGCATTTT | CASSTRVDQPQHF
TRBJ1-1 | TRBV5-6 | NA | TRBD1 | TGTGCCAGCAGCTTGTCCGGGACAGGGGTACCCGCTTTCTTT | CASSLSGTGVPAFF
TRBJ1-1 | TRBV5-1 | NA | TRBD1 | TGCGCCAGCAGCGATCTAGGGGGCTATACTGAAGCTTTCTTT | CASSDLGGYTEAFF
TRBJ2-1 | TRBV29-1 | NA | TRBD1 | TGCAGCGTTTCCCGGGACAGTACCCTCAATGAGCAGTTCTTC | CSVSRDSTLNEQFF
TRBJ2-6 | TRBV5-1 | NA | NA | TGCGCCAGCAGCTTATTGTATTCTTCTGGGGCCAACGTCCTGACTTTC | CASSLLYSSGANVLTF
TRBJ1-3 | TRBV7-9 | few | TRBD1 | TGTGCCAGCAGCGTTAACACCGACAGGGGAGGTGCTGGAAACACCATATATTTT | CASSVNTDRGGAGNTIYF
TRBJ1-4 | TRBV4-1 | few | NA | TGCGCCAGCAGCCAAGATGGCTTCAGGGATATGAATGAAAAACTGTTTTTT | CASSQDGFRDMNEKLFF
TRBJ1-5 | TRBV2 | few | NA | TGTGCCAGCGCCGGGGTAGTGGGCAATCAGCCCCAGCATTTT | CASAGVVGNQPQHF
TRBJ2-3 | TRBV7-9 | NA | NA | TGTGCCAGCGACATCGGGGGTTGGCATAGCACAGATACGCAGTATTTT | CASDIGGWHSTDTQYF
TRBJ2-7 | TRBV5-6 | NA | NA | TGTGCCAGCAGCTTGTCGGGATACTCCTACGAGCAGTACTTC | CASSLSGYSYEQYF
TRBJ1-6 | TRBV27 | NA | NA | TGTGCCAGCACCTTGGAGGGGAATTCACCCCTCCACTTT | CASTLEGNSPLHF
TRBJ1-1 | TRBV6-1 | NA | NA | TGTGCCAGCAGTGAACCGGGAGGGAGTTACACTGAAGCTTTCTTT | CASSEPGGSYTEAFF
TRBJ2-5 | TRBV6-8 | NA | NA | TGTGCCAGCAGGGACCCGGGGTCGCCTAAGACCCAGTACTTC | CASRDPGSPKTQYF
TRBJ2-7 | TRBV6-1 | NA | NA | TGTGCCAGCAGTGACCCGCGCGGAAACCCGGCCGCCTACGAGCAGTACTTC | CASSDPRGNPAAYEQYF
TRBJ1-4 | TRBV3-1/TRBV3-2 | few | TRBD1 | TGTGCCAGCAGCCCTCGGACAGGGTTTAATGAAAAACTGTTTTTT | CASSPRTGFNEKLFF
TRBJ2-7 | TRBV19 | NA | NA | TGTGCCAGTAGCGACAGTAGCCTTTCCTACGAGCAGTACTTC | CASSDSSLSYEQYF
TRBJ1-1 | TRBV28 | NA | NA | TGTGCCAGCAGTTTAGGGGGAGGGCCGAACACTGAAGCTTTCTTT | CASSLGGGPNTEAFF
TRBJ1-4 | TRBV9 | NA | TRBD1 | TGTGCCAGCAGCGAACAGGGGACGACTAATGAAAAACTGTTTTTT | CASSEQGTTNEKLFF
TRBJ2-7 | TRBV21-1 | NA | NA | TGTGCCAGCCCAGAAACGATAAAGGCCCAGCGGGAGTTTCAGCAGTACTTC | CASPETIKAQREFQQYF
TRBJ1-2 | TRBV18 | NA | TRBD1 | TGTGCCAGCTCACGAGACAGGGATGGGTACTATGGCTACACCTTC | CASSRDRDGYYGYTF
TRBJ2-1 | TRBV6-2/TRBV6-3 | NA | TRBD2 | TGTGCCAGCAGTTACTCGACTAGCGGGGTTCACTCCTACAATGAGCAGTTCTTC | CASSYSTSGVHSYNEQFF
TRBJ2-1 | TRBV6-5 | NA | NA | TGTGCCGTACAGCCCAATCTCTACAATGAGCAGTTCTTC | CAVQPNLYNEQFF
TRBJ1-1 | TRBV10-3 | NA | NA | TGTGCCATCAGCGTTGAGGTTGGGAACACTGAAGCTTTCTTT | CAISVEVGNTEAFF
TRBJ2-1 | TRBV5-1 | NA | TRBD1 | TGCGCCAGCAGCTTGGATACCGGGACAGGGGTGTACAATGAGCAGTTCTTC | CASSLDTGTGVYNEQFF
TRBJ1-6 | TRBV25-1 | NA | NA | TGTGCCAGCAGTCCCATTAATTCACCCCTCCACTTT | CASSPINSPLHF
TRBJ1-4 | TRBV12-5 | few | TRBD1 | TGTGCTAGTGGTTTGGTAGGGACAGGGGTCCTGTTTTTT | CASGLVGTGVLFF
TRBJ1-2 | TRBV7-2 | NA | NA | TGTGCCAGCACCGACAAGACAGCCTACTATGGCTACACCTTC | CASTDKTAYYGYTF
TRBJ1-1 | TRBV2 | NA | NA | TGTGCCAGCAGGATCGGAGCAGTTGAAGCTTTCTTT | CASRIGAVEAFF
TRBJ1-5 | TRBV7-9 | NA | NA | TGTGCCAGCAGCTTCGGGGGGCGCGCTAGCAATCAGCCCCAGCATTTT | CASSFGGRASNQPQHF
TRBJ2-2 | TRBV9 | NA | TRBD2 | TGTGCCAGCAGCCCCGGACTAGGTGGAGCCGGGGAGCTGTTTTTT | CASSPGLGGAGELFF
TRBJ1-1 | TRBV7-6 | NA | NA | TGTGCCAGCAGCTTAACAGCCATCAACACTGAAGCTTTCTTT | CASSLTAINTEAFF
TRBJ2-1 | TRBV28 | NA | TRBD2 | TGTGCCAGCAGCCCACAAGAGGGCGGGAGAGTATACAATGAGCAGTTCTTC | CASSPQEGGRVYNEQFF
TRBJ1-4 | TRBV6-1 | NA | NA | TGTGCCAGCAGTGAATTTGCGGGGGGGGCAACTAATGAAAAACTGTTTTTT | CASSEFAGGATNEKLFF
TRBJ1-1 | TRBV19 | NA | NA | TGTGCCAGTAGTAAGGGGGAAGGGGCCACTGAAGCTTTCTTT | CASSKGEGATEAFF
TRBJ2-2 | TRBV19 | NA | NA | TGTGCCAGTAGGCTTGGGGGGACCAACACCGGGGAGCTGTTTTTT | CASRLGGTNTGELFF
TRBJ2-1 | TRBV7-3 | NA | TRBD2 | TGTGCCAGCAGCTTAAACCCTCCGGGGCCTAGCGGATACAATGAGCAGTTCTTC | CASSLNPPGPSGYNEQFF
TRBJ1-1 | TRBV7-8 | NA | NA | TGTGCCAGCAGCCTCCGGGGGGTACCGAACACTGAAGCTTTCTTT | CASSLRGVPNTEAFF
TRBJ2-1 | TRBV20-1 | few | NA | TGCAGTGTTCCCAATAATGAGCAGTTCTTC | CSVPNNEQFF
TRBJ2-5 | TRBV5-1 | once | NA | TGCGCCAGCAGCGACGCCTCGGGTGGTGAGACCCAGTACTTC | CASSDASGGETQYF
TRBJ1-6 | TRBV6-1 | NA | TRBD1 | TGTGCCAGCAGCGAAACATGGGGACAGGGATTAAGACCCCTCCACTTT | CASSETWGQGLRPLHF
TRBJ2-3 | TRBV15 | NA | TRBD2 | TGTGCCACCAGCAGGTCCGGGACTAGCGGGGGAGGTAGTACGCAGTATTTT | CATSRSGTSGGGSTQYF
TRBJ1-1 | TRBV29-1 | NA | NA | TGCAGCGTAGTTCTGGGACTCCTGGGAGCTTTCTTT | CSVVLGLLGAFF
TRBJ2-7 | TRBV21-1 | NA | NA | TGTGCCAGCAGCCCTGAGCTCTCCTCCTACGAGCAGTACTTC | CASSPELSSYEQYF
TRBJ2-7 | TRBV28 | NA | NA | TGTGCCAGCAGTTCCCCGGGGGGCCTCTACGAGCAGTACTTC | CASSSPGGLYEQYF
TRBJ1-1 | TRBV11-1 | NA | NA | TGTGCCAGCAGCTTGATACGAGCGGGCACTGAAGCTTTCTTT | CASSLIRAGTEAFF
TRBJ2-2 | TRBV7-2 | NA | TRBD2 | TGTGCCAGCACCCGGGGTGGCAGCGGGGGCCCCCCCACCGGGGAGCTGTTTTTT | CASTRGGSGGPPTGELFF
TRBJ2-3 | TRBV5-8 | NA | NA | TGTGCCAGCAGCCGAGGACAGCGAGATACGCAGTATTTT | CASSRGQRDTQYF
TRBJ1-6 | TRBV6-5 | NA | TRBD1 | TGTGCCAGCAGCCTCCGGGACAGGGGCCCACCCCTCCACTTT | CASSLRDRGPPLHF
TRBJ1-1 | TRBV19 | NA | TRBD1 | TGTGCCAGTAGTCAGGACAGGACAAAGAATGAAGCTTTCTTT | CASSQDRTKNEAFF